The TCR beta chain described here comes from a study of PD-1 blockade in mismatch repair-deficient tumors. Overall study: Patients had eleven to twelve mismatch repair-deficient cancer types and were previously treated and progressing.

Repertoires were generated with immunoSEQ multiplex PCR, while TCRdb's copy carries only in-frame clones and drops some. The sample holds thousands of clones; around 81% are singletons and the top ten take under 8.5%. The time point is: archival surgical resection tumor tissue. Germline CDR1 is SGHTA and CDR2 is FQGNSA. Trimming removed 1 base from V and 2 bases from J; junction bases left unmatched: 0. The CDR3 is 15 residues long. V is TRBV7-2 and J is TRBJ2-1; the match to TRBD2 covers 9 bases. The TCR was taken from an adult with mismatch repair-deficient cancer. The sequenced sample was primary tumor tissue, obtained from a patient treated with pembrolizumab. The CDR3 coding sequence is TGTGCCAGCAGCTTAGTAGCGGGGGCCTACAATGAGCAGTTCTTC. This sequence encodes CASSLVAGAYNEQFF.